Presented here are 6 T cell receptor beta chains from one specimen sequenced in a study of cytomegalovirus exposure and HLA in healthy donors. The study ran its PCR with 60 Vbeta and 13 Jbeta primers. Method: immunoSEQ multiplex PCR; TCRdb's copy keeps in-frame clones and lacks some. The table includes approximately 79,000 clones, 60% to 80% detected once. What was sequenced was PBMCs. These receptors originate from a woman aged 35 to 49 in good health and CMV-seropositive.

The chain carries TRBV15 and TRBJ2-5; D may be TRBD1 (5 bases). The CDR3 has 15 amino acids. Germline values: CDR1 LNHNV, CDR2 YYDKDF (reference sequence). V was cut by 0 bases and J by 4 bases, with 12 bases left in between. CDR3 in DNA: TGTGCCACCAGCAGAGACGGCACAAGGGGAGAGACCCAGTACTTC. Translated: CATSRDGTRGETQYF. Complete variable domain (other parts from reference TRBV15 and TRBJ2-5): DAMVIQNPRYQVTQFGKPVTLSCSQTLNHNVMYWYQQKSSQAPKLLFHYYDKDFNNEADTPDNFQSRRPNTSFCFLDIRSPGLGDTAMYLCATSRDGTRGETQYFGPGTRLLVL.

The chain carries TRBV2 and TRBJ1-1; 7 bases line up with TRBD1. Germline lookup yields CDR1 SNHLY and CDR2 FYNNEI. Trimming at V came to 6 bases and at J to 7 bases, leaving 5 bases not matched to a gene. The CDR3 length is 12 residues. DNA for the CDR3: TGTGCCAGCAGCAAACAGGGGTTTGAAGCTTTCTTT. Its translation is CASSKQGFEAFF.

V gene TRBV10-3 combines with J gene TRBJ1-5, with D tentatively TRBD1 (5 bases). CDR1 ENHRY and CDR2 SYGVKD come from the germline V gene. V was cut by 4 bases and J by 3 bases, with 7 bases left in between. The CDR3 is made up of 13 amino acids. CDR3 coding DNA: TGTGCCATCAGTGGGACACACAATCAGCCCCAGCATTTT. Its protein product is CAISGTHNQPQHF.

V gene TRBV19 combines with J gene TRBJ1-5; weak D call: TRBD1 (5 bases). V was clipped by 10 bases and J by 4 bases, with 14 bases between them. Germline CDR1 and CDR2: LNHDA and SQIVND (reference sequence). The length of the CDR3 is 13 residues. The CDR3 nucleotides read TGTGCCACCAATAGCCAGGGAAATCAGCCCCAGCATTTT. Its translation is CATNSQGNQPQHF.

In DNA form, the CDR3 reads TGCGCCAGCAGCTTGGCCGGACAGGCGGTCGGGTCCACTGAAGCTTTCTTT. Translating it yields CASSLAGQAVGSTEAFF. This rearrangement joins TRBV5-1 to TRBJ1-1, with 7 positions matching TRBD1. The CDR3 has 17 residues. The J segment lost 4 bases and the V segment lost 0 bases, leaving 12 bases of the junction unmatched. Per the germline V gene, CDR1 is SGHRS and CDR2 is YFSETQ. Full variable domain (rest looked up from reference TRBV5-1 and TRBJ1-1): KAGVTQTPRYLIKTRGQQVTLSCSPISGHRSVSWYQQTPGQGLQFLFEYFSETQRNKGNFPGRFSGRQFSNSRSEMNVSTLELGDSALYLCASSLAGQAVGSTEAFFGQGTRLTVV.

The rearrangement links TRBV5-1 to TRBJ1-2, with D possibly matching TRBD1 (6 bases). Per germline, CDR1 SGHRS and CDR2 YFSETQ. The CDR3 length is 13 residues. The V gene lost 4 bases and the J gene lost 0 bases, with 7 bases spanning the gap. In nucleotides, the CDR3 is TGCGCCAGCAGCCGACAGGCTAACTATGGCTACACCTTC. Its protein is CASSRQANYGYTF.